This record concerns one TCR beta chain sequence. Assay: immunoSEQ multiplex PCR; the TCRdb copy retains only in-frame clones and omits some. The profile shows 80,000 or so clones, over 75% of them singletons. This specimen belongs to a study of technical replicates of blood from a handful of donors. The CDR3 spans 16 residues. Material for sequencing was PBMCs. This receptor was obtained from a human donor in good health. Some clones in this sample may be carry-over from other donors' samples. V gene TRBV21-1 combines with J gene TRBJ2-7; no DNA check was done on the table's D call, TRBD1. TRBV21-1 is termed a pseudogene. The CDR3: CASSETGTGHSYEQYF. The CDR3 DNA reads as TGTGCCAGCAGCGAAACCGGGACAGGGCACTCCTACGAGCAGTACTTC.